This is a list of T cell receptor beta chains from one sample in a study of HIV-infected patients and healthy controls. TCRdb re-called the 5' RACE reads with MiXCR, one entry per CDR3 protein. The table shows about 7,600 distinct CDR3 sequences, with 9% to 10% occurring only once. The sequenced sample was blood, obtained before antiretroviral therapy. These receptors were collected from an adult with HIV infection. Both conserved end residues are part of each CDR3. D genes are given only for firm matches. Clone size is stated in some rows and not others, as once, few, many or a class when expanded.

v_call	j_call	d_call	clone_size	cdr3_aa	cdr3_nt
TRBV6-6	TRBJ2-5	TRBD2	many	CASSQLSGGGETQYF	TGTGCCAGCAGCCAACTGTCCGGGGGGGGCGAGACCCAGTACTTC
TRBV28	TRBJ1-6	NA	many	CASLGGASSYNSPLHF	TGTGCCAGCTTGGGCGGAGCGAGCTCCTATAATTCACCCCTCCACTTT
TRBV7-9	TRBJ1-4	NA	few	CASRKGDNEKLFF	TGTGCCAGCAGAAAAGGGGATAATGAAAAACTGTTTTTT
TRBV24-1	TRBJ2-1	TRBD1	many	CATSAATGAGSSYNEQFF	TGTGCCACCAGTGCCGCCACAGGGGCGGGTAGCTCCTACAATGAGCAGTTCTTC
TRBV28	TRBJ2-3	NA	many	CASSQDYLTQYF	TGTGCCAGCAGTCAGGACTATCTCACGCAGTATTTT
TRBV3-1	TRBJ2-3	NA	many	CASSRSNGRLRYF	TGTGCCAGCAGCCGATCTAACGGGAGACTCCGGTATTTT
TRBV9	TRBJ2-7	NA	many	CASSVGPGSPYEQYF	TGTGCCAGCAGCGTAGGGCCGGGGAGCCCCTACGAGCAGTACTTC
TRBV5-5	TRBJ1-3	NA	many	CASSFGPSSGNTIYF	TGTGCCAGCAGCTTTGGCCCGAGCTCTGGAAACACCATATATTTT
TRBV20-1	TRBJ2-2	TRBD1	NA	CSAPGGETGELFF	TGCAGTGCCCCAGGGGGAGAGACCGGGGAGCTGTTTTTT
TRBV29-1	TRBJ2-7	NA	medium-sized	CSVGGLGPSYEQYF	TGCAGCGTTGGGGGGCTAGGACCTTCCTACGAGCAGTACTTC
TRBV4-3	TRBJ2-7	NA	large	CASSQDSGSKYEQYF	TGCGCCAGCAGCCAAGATTCTGGCAGCAAGTACGAGCAGTACTTC